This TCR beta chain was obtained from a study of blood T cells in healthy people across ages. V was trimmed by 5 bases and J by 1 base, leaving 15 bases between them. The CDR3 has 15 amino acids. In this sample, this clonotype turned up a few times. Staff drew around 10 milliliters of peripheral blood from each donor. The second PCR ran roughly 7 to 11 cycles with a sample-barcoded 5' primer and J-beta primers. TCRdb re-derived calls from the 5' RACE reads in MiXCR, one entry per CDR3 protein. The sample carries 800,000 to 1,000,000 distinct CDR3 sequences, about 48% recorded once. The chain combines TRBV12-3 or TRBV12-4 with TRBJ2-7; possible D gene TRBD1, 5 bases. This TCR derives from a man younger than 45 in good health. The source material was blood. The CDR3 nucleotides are TGTGCCAGCAGTCCCCGGTCAGGGATTTCCTACGAGCAGTACTTC. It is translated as CASSPRSGISYEQYF.